This T cell receptor beta chain stems from a study of CXCR3-negative and CXCR3-positive naive CD8 T cells (dated by TCRdb to between 2019 and 2020). About the study as a whole: Some 150 million TRB reads were obtained in total, roughly 1.5 +/- 0.3 million reads per library. Diversity and physicochemical repertoire analyses were performed on 11 donors pooled from two independent experiments. Naive subsets from 5 or 6 donors and memory cells from 3 donors were included in the TRBV-TRBJ cluster analysis.

For each CD8+ T cell subset, flow sorting was done in triplicate, and 300,000 or so cells per subset went directly into RLT lysis buffer. Naive CD8+ T cells were defined stringently as CD45RO-CCR7+CD27+CD95- to exclude memory contaminants. Peripheral blood mononuclear cells were isolated from buffy coats by standard density gradient centrifugation. A FACSAria III was used to flow-sort naive CXCR3-negative and CXCR3-positive CD8+ T cells. An RNeasy Mini Kit was used to extract total RNA from the sorted cells. Paper-wide results and their limitations: Surface CD5, linked to self-reactivity in mice, was comparable between naive subsets; TCR interaction strength was therefore also inferred from TRB CDR3 physicochemical properties. TRBV-TRBJ usage was similar between naive CXCR3-negative and CXCR3-positive cells from the same donor, while memory cells showed distinct patterns. Comparably high repertoire diversity was found in both naive subsets, whereas much lower repertoire diversity was found in memory CD8+ T cells. TRB CDR3s from CXCR3-positive naive cells showed higher hydrophobicity (lower Kidera factor 4), lower energy, and higher strength and volume indices than CXCR3-negative naive cells. Because CXCR3 expression was partially decreased after cryopreservation, freshly isolated PBMCs were used for most assays.

As for this clonotype: Its target antigen remains unknown.

Sequencing was performed on a NextSeq 550. The Human TCR Profiling Kit (MiLaboratory) was used to prepare UMI-labeled 5' RACE TRB cDNA libraries. The full amount of extracted RNA was used for cDNA synthesis, and the full amount of resulting cDNA was used for PCR amplification. Libraries were prepared in parallel with an identical number of PCR cycles. Processing in the source paper ran as follows. With a requirement of at least two reads per UMI, MIGEC and MiXCR extracted about 50,000 +/- 10,000 unique UMI-labeled TRB cDNA molecules per library. An average of roughly 40,000 +/- 10,000 functional in-frame TRB CDR3 nucleotide clonotypes without stop codons was found per library. After downsampling to 5000 UMI-labeled TRB molecules per sample, diversity metrics such as normalized Shannon-Wiener and Chao1 were calculated in VDJtools. Clonotype-size-weighted physicochemical properties of the central five CDR3 residues (interaction energy, strength, volume and Kidera factor 4) were computed in VDJtools. Following reprocessing of the reads by TCRdb, the data hold one row per CDR3 protein sequence and no DNA is available. The V and J calls here are based on TCRdb, not the publication. This specimen's table enumerates over 80,000 distinct CDR3 sequences. The ten largest clones represent approximately 1.4% of the sample.

The TCR comes from a human donor in good health. Some clones in this sample may be carry-over from other donors' samples. Sequenced sample: naive CXCR3- CD8+ T cells from blood. In the paper's terms, the cell subset or site label means: CD45RO-CCR7+CD27+CD95- naive CD8+ T cells lacking CXCR3 (TNR3-).

CDR3 loop: CASSIGQGGHEQFF. The chain couples TRBV5-1 to TRBJ2-1; TCRdb picks TRBD1, but there is no DNA to check that call. CDR1 and CDR2 are drawn from the germline V gene: SGHRS, YFSETQ. The CDR3 starts with the cysteine, ends with the phenylalanine, and has 14 residues. No DNA was logged.